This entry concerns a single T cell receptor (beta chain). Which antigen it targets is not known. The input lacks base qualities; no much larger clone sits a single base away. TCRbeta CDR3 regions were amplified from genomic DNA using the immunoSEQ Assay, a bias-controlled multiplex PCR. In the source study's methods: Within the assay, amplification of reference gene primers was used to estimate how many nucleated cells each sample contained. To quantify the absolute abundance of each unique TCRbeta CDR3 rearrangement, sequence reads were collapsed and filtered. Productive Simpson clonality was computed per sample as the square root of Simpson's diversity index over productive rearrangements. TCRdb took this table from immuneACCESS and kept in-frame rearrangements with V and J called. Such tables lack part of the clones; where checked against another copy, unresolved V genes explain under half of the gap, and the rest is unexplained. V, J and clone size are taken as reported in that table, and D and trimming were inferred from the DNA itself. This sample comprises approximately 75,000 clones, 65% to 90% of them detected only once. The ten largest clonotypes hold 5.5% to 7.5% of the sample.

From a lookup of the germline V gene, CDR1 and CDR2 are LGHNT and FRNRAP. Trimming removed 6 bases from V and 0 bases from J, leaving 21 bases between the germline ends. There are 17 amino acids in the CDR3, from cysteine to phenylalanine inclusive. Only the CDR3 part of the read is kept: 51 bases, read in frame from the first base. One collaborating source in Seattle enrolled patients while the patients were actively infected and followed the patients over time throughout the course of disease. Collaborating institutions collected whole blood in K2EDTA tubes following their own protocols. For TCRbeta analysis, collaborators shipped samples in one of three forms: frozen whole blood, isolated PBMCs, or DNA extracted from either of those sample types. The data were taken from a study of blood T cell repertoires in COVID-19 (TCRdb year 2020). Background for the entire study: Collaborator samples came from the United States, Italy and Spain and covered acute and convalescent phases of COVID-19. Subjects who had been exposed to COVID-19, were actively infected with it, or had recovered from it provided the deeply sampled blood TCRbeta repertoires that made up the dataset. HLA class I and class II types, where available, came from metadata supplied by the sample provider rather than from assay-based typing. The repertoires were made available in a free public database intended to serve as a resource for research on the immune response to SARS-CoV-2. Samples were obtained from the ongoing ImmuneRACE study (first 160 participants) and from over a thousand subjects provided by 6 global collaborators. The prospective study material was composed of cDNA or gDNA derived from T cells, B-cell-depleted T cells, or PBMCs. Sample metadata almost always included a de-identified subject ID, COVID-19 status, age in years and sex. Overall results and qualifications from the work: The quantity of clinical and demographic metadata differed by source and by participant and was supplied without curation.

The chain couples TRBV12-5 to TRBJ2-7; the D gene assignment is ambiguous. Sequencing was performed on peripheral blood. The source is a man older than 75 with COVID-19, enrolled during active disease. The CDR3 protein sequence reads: CASGPPPHWRNSYEQYF. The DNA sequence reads TGTGCTAGTGGCCCTCCACCCCACTGGCGGAACTCCTACGAGCAGTACTTC. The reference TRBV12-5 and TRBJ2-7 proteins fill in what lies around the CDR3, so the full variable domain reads DARVTQTPRHKVTEMGQEVTMRCQPILGHNTVFWYRQTMMQGLELLAYFRNRAPLDDSGMPKDRFSAEMPDATLATLKIQPSEPRDSAVYFCASGPPPHWRNSYEQYFGPGTRLTVT.